The 27 T cell receptor beta chains below were found in one sample sequenced in a study of OX40 agonist ivuxolimab in advanced cancers. Here immunoSEQ multiplex PCR was the method, and the copy in TCRdb shows in-frame clones only, minus some. There are around 38,000 clones in the sample; about nine tenths occur only once, and more than 9% lies in the top ten. The sample was CD4+ or CD8+ T cells sorted from blood, taken in a trial of the OX40 agonist ivuxolimab. These receptors originate from an adult with an advanced solid tumor such as melanoma, head and neck, liver or kidney cancer.

The chain carries TRBV2 and TRBJ2-4; D call uncertain. This CDR3 is 13 amino acids long. Trimming stripped 7 bases from V and 0 bases from J, with 7 bases between. Germline CDR1 reads SNHLY; CDR2 reads FYNNEI. This CDR3 is CASTGGAKNIQYF. The CDR3 nucleotides are TGTGCCAGCACCGGCGGAGCCAAAAACATTCAGTACTTC.

The V gene is TRBV5-6, the J gene TRBJ2-1; D gene uncertain. CDR1 is SGHDT and CDR2 is YYEEEE in the germline V gene. The CDR3 is 15 amino acids. Between the trimmed V and J ends, which lost 0 bases and 8 bases, there was a span of 15 bases. CDR3 protein: CASSLVPGPDHEQFF. CDR3 DNA sequence: TGTGCCAGCAGCTTGGTCCCAGGTCCTGACCATGAGCAGTTCTTC.

This chain uses TRBV7-8 with TRBJ2-7; TRBD1 is a possible D gene (5 bases). Trimming took off 4 bases at V and 3 bases at J, with 13 bases between the two ends. This CDR3 contains 14 residues. Germline values: CDR1 SGHVS, CDR2 FQNEAQ. The CDR3 loop is CASSWAGNNYEQYV. Here the CDR3 DNA reads TGTGCCAGCAGCTGGGCAGGGAACAACTACGAGCAGTACGTC.

Only a few counts were recorded for this clone. The genes are TRBV6-5 and TRBJ1-5; no clear D. Germline loops: CDR1 MNHEY, CDR2 SVGAGI. CDR3 size: 13 residues. Trimming took off 0 bases at V and 5 bases at J, with 5 bases between the two ends. The CDR3 here is CASSYSGDQPQHF. The CDR3 DNA follows: TGTGCCAGCAGTTACTCCGGGGATCAGCCCCAGCATTTT.

The chain has TRBV29-1 and TRBJ2-7, with unresolved D. V was shortened by 4 bases and J by 0 bases, with 10 bases between the two germline ends. The length of the CDR3 is 13 residues. Germline V lookup: CDR1 SQVTM, CDR2 ANQGSEA. CDR3 nucleotide sequence: TGCAGCGTTGTAGTCAAACCCTCCTACGAGCAGTACTTC. It codes for CSVVVKPSYEQYF.

J is TRBJ2-2 and V is TRBV6-5, with D uncertain. The germline CDR1 and CDR2 sequences are MNHEY and SVGAGI. The V and J ends lost 3 bases and 2 bases respectively, with 10 bases between them. There are 15 residues in the CDR3. The CDR3 sequence is CASSYHPPNTGELFF. Written as DNA, the CDR3 is TGTGCCAGCAGTTATCACCCCCCTAACACCGGGGAGCTGTTTTTT.

The chain combines TRBV27 with TRBJ2-1; TRBD1 is a possible D gene (6 bases). Trimming removed 6 bases from V and 0 bases from J, with 18 bases in between. The CDR3 sequence is 17 residues long. Germline-derived CDR1 and CDR2 are MNHEY and SMNVEV (reference sequence). CDR3 sequence (DNA): TGTGCCAGCAGCCCGGGACAAAACCTAGGCTCCTACAATGAGCAGTTCTTC. Translating it yields CASSPGQNLGSYNEQFF.

This chain uses TRBV21-1 with TRBJ2-4; no DNA check was done on the table's D call, TRBD2. TRBV21-1 is described as a pseudogene. The CDR3 sequence is 17 residues long. The DNA of the CDR3 is TGTGCCAGCAGCATCAAAAGCGGGGGGGTAGCCAAAAACATTCAGTACTTC. This translates into CASSIKSGGVAKNIQYF.

This chain uses TRBV5-1 with TRBJ1-2, with 7 bases matching TRBD1. The CDR3 is 14 amino acids. The germline V gene encodes CDR1 SGHRS and CDR2 YFSETQ. With V trimmed by 1 base and J by 7 bases, 7 bases remained unmatched. The CDR3 region is CASSLRGQRIGYTF. CDR3 in DNA: TGCGCCAGCAGCTTGCGGGGACAGAGAATTGGCTACACCTTC. Supplemented by reference TRBV5-1 and TRBJ1-2, the full variable domain reads KAGVTQTPRYLIKTRGQQVTLSCSPISGHRSVSWYQQTPGQGLQFLFEYFSETQRNKGNFPGRFSGRQFSNSRSEMNVSTLELGDSALYLCASSLRGQRIGYTFGSGTRLTVV.

This chain uses TRBV5-5 with TRBJ2-7; 9 nucleotides match TRBD1. CDR1 is SGHKS, CDR2 YYEKEE, per germline (reference sequence). J lost 2 bases, V lost 0 bases, and 6 bases had no gene match. CDR3 size: 16 residues. CDR3 in amino acids: CASSLDRDRATYEQYV. DNA of the CDR3: TGTGCCAGCAGCTTGGACAGGGACAGGGCAACCTACGAGCAGTACGTC.

This chain connects TRBV6-5 to TRBJ2-1, with 16 nucleotides matching TRBD2. The CDR3 length is 16 residues. Trimming cost V 2 bases and J 12 bases; bases outside gene matches: 7. Germline loops: CDR1 MNHEY, CDR2 SVGAGI. Here the CDR3 reads CASSYAGLAGGSRQFF. The CDR3 coding sequence is TGTGCCAGCAGTTACGCGGGACTAGCGGGAGGGTCCAGGCAGTTCTTC.

J is TRBJ2-7 and V is TRBV2, with 8 positions matching TRBD2. The germline V gene has CDR1 SNHLY and CDR2 FYNNEI. This CDR3 spans 14 amino acids. V was pared by 10 bases and J by 2 bases, with 10 bases of the junction left unmatched. The CDR3 reads CATRASGSPYEQYF. In DNA form, the CDR3 reads TGTGCCACCCGTGCCAGCGGGAGCCCCTACGAGCAGTACTTC.

The chain couples TRBV5-1 to TRBJ1-1; D gene uncertain. Germline assignment: CDR1 SGHRS and CDR2 YFSETQ. The V end was cut by 4 bases, the J end by 1 base, with 11 bases between. The CDR3 runs 14 residues. CDR3 nucleotides: TGCGCCAGCAGCGGCCGGGCACGGAACACTGAAGCTTTCTTT. Protein product: CASSGRARNTEAFF.

The table lists this clone with a few counts. Other DNA sequences within the sample encode an identical CDR3. This rearrangement joins TRBV4-1 to TRBJ2-1; D is uncertain. The CDR3 extends over 15 amino acids. Between the trimmed V and J ends, which lost 1 base and 3 bases, there was a span of 10 bases. Germline CDR1 is MGHRA and CDR2 is YSYEKL. CDR3 in amino acids: CASSQAAGDYNEQFF. In nucleotides, the CDR3 is TGCGCCAGCAGCCAAGCGGCAGGCGACTACAATGAGCAGTTCTTC.

This sequence joins TRBV6-1 and TRBJ2-7, with D tentatively TRBD1 or TRBD2 (5 bases each). This CDR3 has 13 amino acids. V was trimmed by 6 bases and J by 2 bases, leaving 11 bases between them. Germline CDR1 MNHNS, CDR2 SASEGT. The DNA for the CDR3 is TGTGCCAGCAGGGGGGACGGAACCTACGAGCAGTACGTC. Amino acid sequence: CASRGDGTYEQYV.

The count of this clone is one. The chain couples TRBV5-5 to TRBJ2-7; D gene ambiguous. Trimming pared 3 bases from V and 3 bases from J, leaving 16 bases between. The CDR3 length is 15 residues. Germline values: CDR1 SGHKS, CDR2 YYEKEE (reference sequence). The CDR3 sequence is CASSSTRGWDYEQYF. In DNA form, the CDR3 reads TGTGCCAGCAGCTCGACCAGAGGTTGGGACTACGAGCAGTACTTC.

CDR3 region: CASSDPGTTYEQYV. In DNA, the CDR3 is TGTGCCAGCAGTGATCCGGGAACTACCTACGAGCAGTACGTC. The chain couples TRBV2 to TRBJ2-7, with a tentative D call TRBD2 (5 bases). CDR1 SNHLY and CDR2 FYNNEI come from the germline V gene. The CDR3 is made up of 14 amino acids. V was shortened by 3 bases and J by 2 bases, with 11 bases between the two germline ends.

The rearrangement joins TRBV5-1 to TRBJ2-1; 8 bases fit TRBD2. Germline CDR1 SGHRS, CDR2 YFSETQ. The CDR3 covers 14 residues. J was trimmed by 6 bases and V by 3 bases; bases with no gene match: 5. The CDR3 bases are TGCGCCAGCAGCTCGGGAGGGGGGCTCAATGAGCAGTTCTTC. It yields the protein CASSSGGGLNEQFF.

The rearrangement joins TRBV27 to TRBJ1-1; no clear D gene. The CDR3 length is 15 residues. Germline assignment: CDR1 MNHEY and CDR2 SMNVEV (reference sequence). V gave up 7 bases and J gave up 0 bases, with 15 bases separating them. In DNA form, the CDR3 reads TGTGCCAGCACTCCCGGGAGCAGCATGAACACTGAAGCTTTCTTT. This sequence encodes CASTPGSSMNTEAFF.

This clone was seen a handful of times. This chain joins TRBV7-8 and TRBJ2-3; 10 bases match TRBD2. The V segment lost 1 base and the J segment 4 bases; nucleotides outside the gene matches: 5. CDR1 is SGHVS and CDR2 is FQNEAQ in the germline V gene. The CDR3 contains 16 residues. CDR3 bases: TGTGCCAGCAGCTTAGAACTAGCGGGAAACGCAGATACGCAGTATTTT. It is translated as CASSLELAGNADTQYF.

V gene TRBV5-4 combines with J gene TRBJ2-1; 10 positions match TRBD1. Germline V CDR1 and CDR2: SGHNT, YYREEE (reference sequence). After removal of 3 bases from V and 6 bases from J, the junction contained 12 bases not matched to a gene. The CDR3 consists of 17 residues. CDR3 region: CASSSPDRGNHFNEQFF. CDR3 in DNA: TGTGCCAGCAGCTCCCCGGACAGGGGGAATCATTTCAATGAGCAGTTCTTC.

V is TRBV2 and J is TRBJ2-7; perhaps TRBD1 as D (5 bases). The germline V gene encodes CDR1 SNHLY and CDR2 FYNNEI. The germline V and J ends were trimmed by 3 bases and 3 bases, with 12 bases remaining between them. This CDR3 region has 14 residues. The CDR3 DNA reads as TGTGCCAGCAGTGAGGGGCGGACCGACTACGAGCAGTACTTC. Protein: CASSEGRTDYEQYF.

V and J are TRBV27 and TRBJ2-3; D call uncertain. Looked up from germline, CDR1 is MNHEY and CDR2 is SMNVEV (reference sequence). The CDR3 totals 13 residues. The V gene lost 5 bases and the J gene lost 2 bases, with 8 bases spanning the gap. The CDR3 DNA reads as TGTGCCAGCAGTCCTCTGATCACAGATACGCAGTATTTT. Its translation: CASSPLITDTQYF.

V gene TRBV6-6 combines with J gene TRBJ2-7, with no clear D. Germline CDR1 and CDR2: MNHNY and SVGAGI (reference sequence). This CDR3 has 14 amino acids. The ends were cut back, 5 bases at V and 6 bases at J, with 17 bases in the middle. The chain's CDR3 is CASSLGVSRSEQYF. The CDR3 nucleotides are TGTGCCAGCAGTCTTGGGGTGAGTCGTTCCGAGCAGTACTTC.

As to this clone: The germline gene is not matched at one end of the junction; a read error may be the cause. The chain combines TRBV9 with TRBJ1-2, with TRBD1 matching over 12 bases. There are 15 residues in the CDR3. The germline V gene has CDR1 SGDLS and CDR2 YYNGEE. In nucleotides, the CDR3 is TGTGCAAGCACCCTATCCGGGACAGGGGGCGATGGCTACACCTTC. Amino acids: CASTLSGTGGDGYTF.

The V gene is TRBV28, the J gene TRBJ2-7; D is ambiguous. This CDR3 comprises 12 residues. Germline CDR1 MDHEN, CDR2 SYDVKM. Trimming shortened V by 3 bases and J by 4 bases, and 7 bases separated the two germline ends. CDR3 loop: CASSFSEYEQYF. DNA of the CDR3: TGTGCCAGCAGTTTTTCCGAGTACGAGCAGTACTTC.

This sequence joins TRBV30 and TRBJ1-3; unclear D gene. V was cut by 0 bases and J by 0 bases, with 6 bases left in between. This CDR3 has 14 residues. Germline lookup yields CDR1 GTSNPN and CDR2 SVGIG (reference sequence). The CDR3 DNA reads as TGTGCCTGGAGTGTGGGAGGCTCTGGAAACACCATATATTTT. Translated, it gives CAWSVGGSGNTIYF.